A selection of T cell receptor beta chains follows, all from one sample in a study of T-cell reconstitution after alpha-beta-depleted transplantation in children. TCRdb recomputed calls from the PCR reads with MiXCR, one row per CDR3 protein. The sample lists about a million distinct CDR3 sequences; under 30% were seen once. Sequenced here: PBMCs, mostly from graft donor cells, sampled 360 days after TCRalphabeta/CD19-depleted stem cell transplant. These receptors came from a boy under two years old who had a stem cell transplant for SCID, so the T cells may come from the graft donor. The CDR3 runs from the conserved cysteine through the conserved F or W. Fields, in order: clone size, D gene, J gene, V gene, CDR3 DNA, CDR3 protein. The D gene is left open where the match is weak. The size entry is marked missing in some rows and otherwise reads once, few, many or a size class.

few,.,TRBJ2-1,TRBV7-8,TGTGCCAGCAGCCCCTCGTGGGCTGAGCAGTTCTTC,CASSPSWAEQFF
.,.,TRBJ2-5,TRBV7-9,TGTGCCAGCAGCCGCCCGGACGGGGCGAAGGAGGAGACCCAGTACTTC,CASSRPDGAKEETQYF
.,TRBD2,TRBJ2-1,TRBV12-3/TRBV12-4,TGTGCCAGCCGGGGGGGTACGAATGAGCAGTTCTTC,CASRGGTNEQFF
few,TRBD2,TRBJ2-1,TRBV20-1,TGCAGTGCTAGAGTTTGGACTAGCGGCTACAATGAGCAGTTCTTC,CSARVWTSGYNEQFF
.,TRBD2,TRBJ2-1,TRBV4-3,TGCGCCAGCAGCTCGGGACTAGCGGGGATCGATGAGCAGTTCTTC,CASSSGLAGIDEQFF
few,TRBD1,TRBJ1-2,TRBV4-1,TGCGCCAGCAGCCAACTCGGGACAGGGGGTATCTATGGCTACACCTTC,CASSQLGTGGIYGYTF
.,.,TRBJ2-3,TRBV24-1,TGTGCCACCAGTGATTCGCCCGGGACTTCCAGTTACACAGATACGCAGTATTTT,CATSDSPGTSSYTDTQYF
.,.,TRBJ1-6,TRBV6-2/TRBV6-3,TGTGCCAGCAGCAGAGGGGACCTGACTTCACCCCTCCACTTT,CASSRGDLTSPLHF
few,.,TRBJ2-3,TRBV20-1,TGCAGTGCTAGGTTTCAGGACACAGATACGCAGTATTTT,CSARFQDTDTQYF
few,.,TRBJ2-1,TRBV7-3,TGTGCCAGCAGCTTCGACAGAAATGAGCAGTTCTTC,CASSFDRNEQFF
.,.,TRBJ1-5,TRBV12-3/TRBV12-4,TGTGCCAGCAGTTTAGGAGCAGCGGACTGGAGCAATCAGCCCCAGCATTTT,CASSLGAADWSNQPQHF
.,.,TRBJ2-3,TRBV12-3/TRBV12-4,TGTGCCAGCAGATCCTATCCAGATACGCAGTATTTT,CASRSYPDTQYF
.,TRBD1,TRBJ2-7,TRBV4-3,TGCGCCAGCAGCCAATTTCTCCGGGACAGGGGGTACGAGCAGTACTTC,CASSQFLRDRGYEQYF
few,.,TRBJ1-1,TRBV6-5,TGTGCCAGCAGTTTTGCGGAGACACCTAACACTGAAGCTTTCTTT,CASSFAETPNTEAFF
few,.,TRBJ2-5,TRBV20-1,TGCAGTGCCCCGGAAGAAGAGACCCAGTACTTC,CSAPEEETQYF
few,.,TRBJ2-2,TRBV4-3,TGCGCCAGCAGCCAAGATCGGACCCGGACCGGGGAGCTGTTTTTT,CASSQDRTRTGELFF
.,.,TRBJ2-7,TRBV27,TGTGCCAGCAGTTTAGGAGAGAAAGGCTCCTACGAGCAGTACTTC,CASSLGEKGSYEQYF
few,.,TRBJ1-2,TRBV7-9,TGTGCCAGCAGCTTAGACGGACAGACAAGCCATGGCTACACCTTC,CASSLDGQTSHGYTF
.,.,TRBJ2-2,TRBV20-1,TGCAGTGCTAGAGATAATTGGGGGAAGAACACCGGGGAGCTGTTTTTT,CSARDNWGKNTGELFF
few,TRBD2,TRBJ2-3,TRBV6-1,TGTGCCAGCAGGCCCCCGGGACTAGCGGGGGCTAGCACAGATACGCAGTATTTT,CASRPPGLAGASTDTQYF
few,TRBD2,TRBJ2-3,TRBV11-2,TGTGCCAGCAGCTTGTCCGCGGGGGGCTACACAGATACGCAGTATTTT,CASSLSAGGYTDTQYF
.,TRBD2,TRBJ2-5,TRBV15,TGTGCCACCAGCAGAGGGGGACTAGCCTGGGAGACCCAGTACTTC,CATSRGGLAWETQYF
few,.,TRBJ1-1,TRBV3-1,TGTGCCAGCAGCCACACAGGGCACACTGAAGCTTTCTTT,CASSHTGHTEAFF
.,.,TRBJ2-2,TRBV24-1,TGTGCCACCAGTGACACAACCATCCCCACCGGGGAGCTGTTTTTT,CATSDTTIPTGELFF
few,.,TRBJ2-3,TRBV2,TGTGCCAGCAGCCTCGACAGGTTCTCTAGCACAGATACGCAGTATTTT,CASSLDRFSSTDTQYF
few,.,TRBJ2-2,TRBV6-5,TGTGCCAGCAGTTCCGCCCCAGGGGCCGGGGAGCTGTTTTTT,CASSSAPGAGELFF
.,.,TRBJ2-4,TRBV6-5,TGTGCCAGCAGTTACTCGGCGGCAGCCAAAAACATTCAGTACTTC,CASSYSAAAKNIQYF
few,TRBD2,TRBJ2-1,TRBV4-1,TGCGCCAGCAGCCAAGGAACTAGCGGGGGGGCGAATGAGCAGTTCTTC,CASSQGTSGGANEQFF
.,.,TRBJ2-3,TRBV4-1,TGCGCCAGCAGCCAAGATGGGTTTAGCACAGATACGCAGTATTTT,CASSQDGFSTDTQYF
.,TRBD1,TRBJ2-1,TRBV19,TGTGCCAGTAGCCGCAGGGGACAGGGTCTCAATGAGCAGTTCTTC,CASSRRGQGLNEQFF
once,TRBD2,TRBJ2-1,TRBV5-1,TGCGCCAGCAGCTCTAGCGGGGGGCTCGACAATGAGCAGTTCTTC,CASSSSGGLDNEQFF
once,.,TRBJ1-1,TRBV25-1,TGTGCCAGCAGTGAATCAGGGTCCACTGAAGCTTTCTTT,CASSESGSTEAFF
few,.,TRBJ1-1,TRBV5-1,TGCGCCAGCAGCTTGAGGGAACTCGGTGAAGCTTTCTTT,CASSLRELGEAFF
.,TRBD1,TRBJ2-4,TRBV7-2,TGTGCCAGCAGCTTAGAACGCGACAGGGCTCAGTACTTC,CASSLERDRAQYF
.,.,TRBJ2-7,TRBV4-2,TGTGCCAGCAGCCAAGCGTTATCACGCTACGAGCAGTACTTC,CASSQALSRYEQYF
.,TRBD1,TRBJ2-7,TRBV11-3,TGTGCCAGCAGCTTAGGGGGACAGGAACACTACGAGCAGTACTTC,CASSLGGQEHYEQYF
.,.,TRBJ2-5,TRBV5-1,TGCGCCAGCAGCCCCCGGACAGAGCAGATTCAAGAGACCCAGTACTTC,CASSPRTEQIQETQYF
few,.,TRBJ2-1,TRBV18,TGTGCCAGCTCACCTAAAGGGGGGACAGCAAATGAGCAGTTCTTC,CASSPKGGTANEQFF
.,TRBD2,TRBJ2-1,TRBV4-1,TGCGCCAGCAGCCCCCACCTTACTAGCGGGGGGGCTAACAATGAGCAGTTCTTC,CASSPHLTSGGANNEQFF